These T cell receptor beta chains were read from a single sample in a study of blood T cell repertoires in COVID-19. The data were produced by immunoSEQ multiplex PCR, yet TCRdb's version contains in-frame clones alone and is incomplete. The table has over 120,000 clones, approximately 90% seen once. The sequenced sample was peripheral blood. The receptors were sampled from a woman aged 45-65 years with acute or convalescent COVID-19. Each CDR3 is given with its conserved first and last residue. The D gene is left open where the match is weak. Some rows mark clone size as missing; the rest say once, few, many or name a class of expanded clone.

V	size	D	J	CDR3	DNA
TRBV30	NA	NA	TRBJ1-5	CAWSAGVQPQHF	TGTGCCTGGAGTGCCGGGGTTCAGCCCCAGCATTTT
TRBV2	NA	NA	TRBJ1-1	CASKPGQSPNTEAFF	TGTGCCAGCAAACCCGGACAGTCTCCGAACACTGAAGCTTTCTTT
TRBV9	NA	NA	TRBJ2-7	CASSVGGGDYYEQYF	TGTGCCAGCAGCGTAGGAGGGGGTGATTACTACGAGCAGTACTTC
TRBV24-1	NA	NA	TRBJ2-3	CATSDFVDTQYF	TGTGCCACCAGTGATTTCGTCGATACGCAGTATTTT
TRBV4-2	NA	TRBD2	TRBJ2-7	CASSQEGTSEPYEQYF	TGTGCCAGCAGCCAAGAAGGAACTAGCGAACCCTACGAGCAGTACTTC
TRBV7-9	NA	TRBD1	TRBJ1-2	CASTMTGDDYGYTF	TGTGCCAGCACCATGACAGGGGACGACTATGGCTACACCTTC
TRBV3-1/TRBV3-2	NA	NA	TRBJ1-2	CASSQDISTGKYGYTF	TGTGCCAGCAGCCAAGATATAAGTACAGGAAAGTATGGCTACACCTTC
TRBV19	NA	TRBD2	TRBJ2-7	CASKETSGSALNEQYF	TGTGCCAGTAAGGAGACTAGCGGGAGCGCGCTGAACGAGCAGTACTTC
TRBV11-3	NA	TRBD2	TRBJ2-3	CASSNSGGQGVPDTQYF	TGTGCCAGCAGCAATAGCGGGGGGCAGGGCGTCCCAGATACGCAGTATTTT
TRBV18	NA	TRBD1	TRBJ1-1	CASSPLQGAPEAFF	TGTGCCAGCTCACCACTACAGGGGGCCCCTGAAGCTTTCTTT
TRBV28	NA	NA	TRBJ2-7	CASSRSGGREQYF	TGTGCCAGCAGTCGATCCGGGGGGCGCGAGCAGTACTTC
TRBV20-1	NA	TRBD1	TRBJ2-1	CSASRTGDNEQFF	TGCAGTGCTAGTCGGACAGGCGACAATGAGCAGTTCTTC
TRBV5-4	NA	TRBD2	TRBJ2-1	CASSLAGTSGIFYNEQFF	TGTGCCAGCAGCTTGGCCGGGACTAGCGGGATTTTCTACAATGAGCAGTTCTTC
TRBV27	NA	NA	TRBJ2-7	CASTQSGGGHEQYF	TGTGCCAGCACTCAGTCGGGGGGCGGCCACGAGCAGTACTTC
TRBV12-3/TRBV12-4	NA	NA	TRBJ1-5	CASRETGYQPQHF	TGTGCCAGCAGAGAGACAGGTTATCAGCCCCAGCATTTT
TRBV4-1	NA	TRBD1	TRBJ1-1	CASRKPGQGTEAFF	TGCGCCAGCAGAAAACCTGGACAGGGAACTGAAGCTTTCTTT
TRBV12-3/TRBV12-4	NA	NA	TRBJ1-5	CASSLGQNQPQHF	TGTGCCAGCAGTTTAGGACAAAATCAGCCCCAGCATTTT
TRBV7-9	NA	NA	TRBJ2-5	CASSLDPGVGKTQYF	TGTGCCAGCAGCTTAGACCCGGGGGTGGGAAAGACCCAGTACTTC
TRBV30	NA	TRBD1	TRBJ2-3	CAWSVQGAADTQYF	TGTGCCTGGAGTGTCCAGGGGGCAGCAGATACGCAGTATTTT
TRBV28	NA	NA	TRBJ2-4	CASSLSYIQYF	TGTGCCAGCAGTTTATCTTACATTCAGTACTTC
TRBV29-1	NA	TRBD1	TRBJ2-3	CSVEKGQRGSTDTQYF	TGCAGCGTTGAAAAGGGACAGCGAGGGTCCACAGATACGCAGTATTTT
TRBV6-5	NA	NA	TRBJ2-1	CASSYYGSSYNEQFF	TGTGCCAGCAGTTACTACGGTAGCTCCTACAATGAGCAGTTCTTC
TRBV7-8	NA	NA	TRBJ1-2	CASSYNLDSHYGYTF	TGTGCCAGCAGCTACAACCTAGACAGCCACTATGGCTACACCTTC
TRBV5-1	NA	NA	TRBJ1-1	CASSFGLEGTEAFF	TGCGCCAGCAGCTTCGGGTTGGAGGGGACTGAAGCTTTCTTT
TRBV12-5	NA	NA	TRBJ2-7	CASGLVSSRRDYEQYF	TGTGCTAGTGGTTTGGTATCTTCCCGCAGGGACTACGAGCAGTACTTC
TRBV11-2	NA	TRBD2	TRBJ2-1	CASSLDIVWNSGGTNEQFF	TGTGCCAGCAGCTTAGATATCGTCTGGAATAGCGGGGGGACTAATGAGCAGTTCTTC
TRBV28	NA	TRBD1	TRBJ2-7	CAIRGQSTYEQYF	TGTGCCATCCGGGGACAGTCCACCTACGAGCAGTACTTC
TRBV7-8	NA	NA	TRBJ2-7	CASSPYRADYEQYF	TGTGCCAGCAGTCCATACAGGGCGGACTACGAGCAGTACTTC
TRBV3-1/TRBV3-2	NA	TRBD2	TRBJ2-7	CASSQDSRGDEQYF	TGTGCCAGCAGCCAAGATTCGCGGGGGGACGAGCAGTACTTC
TRBV19	NA	NA	TRBJ2-3	CASSWASTDTQYF	TGTGCCAGTAGTTGGGCCAGCACAGATACGCAGTATTTT
TRBV6-5	NA	TRBD2	TRBJ2-3	CASSGSGGSTDTQYF	TGTGCCAGCTCTGGTAGCGGGGGAAGCACAGATACGCAGTATTTT
TRBV10-3	NA	NA	TRBJ1-1	CATNMEATRVAAAFF	TGTGCCACAAATATGGAGGCTACGAGGGTTGCGGCAGCTTTCTTT
TRBV7-9	NA	TRBD1	TRBJ1-4	CASSPGQTIEKLFF	TGTGCCAGCAGCCCGGGACAGACCATAGAAAAACTGTTTTTT
TRBV19	NA	NA	TRBJ1-6	CAVRGWFNSPLHF	TGTGCCGTAAGGGGCTGGTTCAATTCACCCCTCCACTTT
TRBV7-9	NA	NA	TRBJ1-2	CASSFGAGQGYGYTF	TGTGCCAGCAGCTTCGGTGCGGGGCAGGGTTATGGCTACACCTTC
TRBV6-6	NA	TRBD1	TRBJ1-2	CASSLSGTGWVNGYTF	TGTGCCAGCAGTTTATCCGGGACAGGGTGGGTTAATGGCTACACCTTC
TRBV3-1/TRBV3-2	NA	TRBD1	TRBJ2-1	CASSRTGVNEQFF	TGTGCCAGCAGCCGGACAGGGGTCAATGAGCAGTTCTTC
TRBV9	NA	NA	TRBJ1-1	CASSVESRVRTEAFF	TGTGCCAGCAGCGTAGAGTCCAGGGTACGCACTGAAGCTTTCTTT
TRBV5-1	NA	TRBD1	TRBJ2-1	CASSPVPTGAPSSYNEQFF	TGCGCCAGCAGCCCAGTTCCTACAGGGGCCCCCAGCTCCTACAATGAGCAGTTCTTC
TRBV19	NA	TRBD1	TRBJ1-2	CATLEIHRRGRLNGYTF	TGTGCCACCCTGGAAATACACCGCAGGGGGCGCCTTAATGGCTACACCTTC
TRBV5-4	NA	NA	TRBJ1-4	CASRDGFAGDEKLFF	TGTGCCAGCAGGGATGGGTTCGCAGGGGATGAAAAACTGTTTTTT
TRBV13	NA	NA	TRBJ1-3	CASSFSGGRVNSGNTIYF	TGTGCCAGCAGCTTTTCGGGGGGCCGGGTGAACTCTGGAAACACCATATATTTT
TRBV20-1	NA	TRBD1	TRBJ1-5	CSASNDRGNQPQHF	TGCAGTGCTAGTAACGACAGGGGGAATCAGCCCCAGCATTTT
TRBV4-1	NA	NA	TRBJ1-1	CASSQGRPGTEAFF	TGCGCCAGCAGCCAAGGGAGGCCGGGCACTGAAGCTTTCTTT
TRBV7-9	NA	NA	TRBJ2-5	CASSLPLGRAQETQYF	TGTGCCAGCAGCTTACCCCTAGGCAGGGCCCAAGAGACCCAGTACTTC
TRBV6-4	NA	TRBD2	TRBJ2-1	CASSDRSSGIKGNEQFF	TGTGCCAGCAGTGACCGGTCTAGCGGGATAAAAGGAAATGAGCAGTTCTTC
TRBV19	once	NA	TRBJ2-7	CASSNGLREQYF	TGTGCCAGTAGTAACGGTCTCCGCGAGCAGTACTTC
TRBV6-5	NA	TRBD2	TRBJ2-7	CASRGSGRAMDEQYF	TGTGCCAGCAGAGGTAGCGGGAGGGCCATGGACGAGCAGTACTTC
TRBV2	NA	NA	TRBJ2-2	CASTFSPGVAGELFF	TGTGCCAGCACGTTCTCTCCAGGTGTGGCCGGGGAGCTGTTTTTT
TRBV7-3	NA	NA	TRBJ1-1	CASSPQGRRDTEAFF	TGTGCCAGCAGCCCCCAGGGTAGAAGGGACACTGAAGCTTTCTTT
TRBV27	NA	TRBD2	TRBJ2-2	CASSFSGRYTGELFF	TGTGCCAGCAGTTTTAGCGGGAGGTACACCGGGGAGCTGTTTTTT
TRBV10-3	NA	NA	TRBJ1-2	CAISRDGGVGGYTF	TGTGCCATCAGCCGGGACGGAGGGGTTGGTGGCTACACCTTC
TRBV27	NA	TRBD1	TRBJ1-6	CASTPKIRQGNSPLHF	TGTGCCAGCACTCCCAAGATAAGACAGGGCAATTCACCCCTCCACTTT
TRBV24-1	NA	TRBD2	TRBJ2-6	CATSAWGGPGANVLTF	TGTGCCACCAGTGCCTGGGGGGGACCTGGGGCCAACGTCCTGACTTTC
TRBV6-5	NA	NA	TRBJ2-3	CASSYGTVYTDTQYF	TGTGCCAGCAGTTACGGAACAGTATACACAGATACGCAGTATTTT